Each of the 28 T cell receptor beta chains below was sequenced from the same sample in a study of CD8 T cells in Susac syndrome. After extraction with the RNeasy kit, roughly 0.45 to 1 ug of the RNA was reverse transcribed using random hexamers. TCRdb called the immunoSEQ multiplex PCR reads again in MiXCR, with one record for every CDR3 protein. The sample has 120,000 to 150,000 distinct CDR3 sequences, around 94% seen once; the top ten hold over 0.07%. Input material: CD4+ T cells from PBMCs. These receptors all come from a human donor in good health.

This chain uses TRBV5-1 with TRBJ1-1; no clear D gene. Germline V lookup: CDR1 SGHRS, CDR2 YFSETQ. This CDR3 spans 14 amino acids. Trimming left V 4 bases short and J 5 bases short, with 15 bases between. This CDR3 is CASSPGRPGTEAFF. The CDR3 bases are TGCGCCAGCAGCCCCGGCCGCCCGGGGACTGAAGCTTTCTTT. Looking up the rest from reference TRBV5-1 and TRBJ1-1 gives the full variable domain: KAGVTQTPRYLIKTRGQQVTLSCSPISGHRSVSWYQQTPGQGLQFLFEYFSETQRNKGNFPGRFSGRQFSNSRSEMNVSTLELGDSALYLCASSPGRPGTEAFFGQGTRLTVV.

The rearrangement links TRBV25-1 to TRBJ2-7; D unclear. The length of the CDR3 is 15 residues. With 3 bases removed from V and 1 base from J, the gap between germline ends came to 13 bases. Germline V gene sequence: CDR1 MGHDK, CDR2 SYGVNS. CDR3 amino acids: CASSDTSGLSYEQYF. The DNA of the CDR3 is TGTGCCAGCAGTGATACTTCGGGCCTATCCTACGAGCAGTACTTC.

Only one count was recorded for this clonotype. The V call is TRBV10-3, the J call TRBJ2-7; D gene uncertain. Germline CDR1 is ENHRY and CDR2 is SYGVKD. V was trimmed by 7 bases and J by 3 bases, leaving 7 bases between them. The CDR3 has 11 amino acids. The CDR3 spells CAIKNSYEQYF. Written as DNA, the CDR3 is TGTGCCATCAAGAACAGCTACGAGCAGTACTTC.

The chain joins TRBV7-6 to TRBJ2-7, with 10 bases identical to TRBD2. Germline V gene data show CDR1 as SGHVS and CDR2 as FNYEAQ. The CDR3 covers 15 residues. Trimming at V came to 1 base and at J to 1 base, leaving 1 base not matched to a gene. CDR3 DNA sequence: TGTGCCAGCAGCTTAGGGACTAGCGGTTCCTACGAGCAGTACTTC. Amino acid sequence: CASSLGTSGSYEQYF.

This clonotype showed up just once. The chain combines TRBV28 with TRBJ1-1; D is undetermined. Trimming pared 7 bases from V and 5 bases from J, leaving 14 bases between. The germline V gene encodes CDR1 MDHEN and CDR2 SYDVKM. The CDR3 is made up of 13 amino acids. The CDR3 loop reads CASTSPLRTEAFF. CDR3 DNA: TGTGCCAGCACCTCCCCCTTAAGGACTGAAGCTTTCTTT. Full variable domain (outside the CDR3, taken from reference TRBV28 and TRBJ1-1): DVKVTQSSRYLVKRTGEKVFLECVQDMDHENMFWYRQDPGLGLRLIYFSYDVKMKEKGDIPEGYSVSREKKERFSLILESASTNQTSMYLCASTSPLRTEAFFGQGTRLTVV.

V and J are TRBV29-1 and TRBJ2-7; TRBD2 matches at 9 bases. V shed 7 bases, J shed 7 bases, and the junction held 20 bases outside the gene matches. Germline V gives CDR1 SQVTM, CDR2 ANQGSEA. The CDR3 spans 16 residues. In DNA form, the CDR3 reads TGCAGCGCCCTGGTTACGGGGGGACTAGCTACGGGTGAGCAGTACTTC. Amino acid sequence: CSALVTGGLATGEQYF.

The chain joins TRBV12-3 or TRBV12-4 to TRBJ1-1; 7 bases line up with TRBD1. After removal of 4 bases from V and 0 bases from J, the junction contained 8 bases not matched to a gene. The CDR3 length is 16 residues. CDR3 nucleotide sequence: TGTGCCAGCAGTTCCCCCAGACAGGGTTTGAACACTGAAGCTTTCTTT. Translated, it gives CASSSPRQGLNTEAFF.

The sample holds a few counts of this clonotype. V is TRBV6-1 and J is TRBJ2-7; D not resolved. Per the germline V gene, CDR1 is MNHNS and CDR2 is SASEGT. Between the trimmed V and J ends, which lost 0 bases and 0 bases, there was a span of 3 bases. This CDR3 comprises 13 residues. Here the CDR3 DNA reads TGTGCCAGCAGTGAAGCGGGCTCCTACGAGCAGTACTTC. Amino acid sequence: CASSEAGSYEQYF.

The CDR3 reads CASSSSWREGVSITDTQYF. The CDR3 nucleotides read TGCGCCAGCAGCTCATCTTGGCGGGAGGGTGTTTCTATCACAGATACGCAGTATTTT. J is TRBJ2-3 and V is TRBV4-1; 9 nucleotides line up with TRBD2. The ends lost 5 bases at V and 2 bases at J; junction bases unmatched: 17. Germline V gene lookup returns CDR1 MGHRA and CDR2 YSYEKL. The length of the CDR3 is 19 residues.

This rearrangement joins TRBV21-1 to TRBJ2-5; the tabulated D call, TRBD1, remains unverified against the DNA. TRBV21-1 is assigned pseudogene status. The CDR3 has 15 amino acids. The CDR3 nucleotides read TGTGCCAGCAGCAAAACCGGGACATTTGAAGAGACCCAGTACTTC. As protein: CASSKTGTFEETQYF.

In DNA, the CDR3 is TGTGCCAGCATCGATCGCTTGGGGGACAGGCCGTGGGTTAGCACAGATACGCAGTATTTT. Residues: CASIDRLGDRPWVSTDTQYF. V usage is TRBV7-8 and J usage is TRBJ2-3, with 8 positions matching TRBD1. Germline loops: CDR1 SGHVS, CDR2 FQNEAQ. This CDR3 comprises 20 residues. Germline trimming cut 7 bases from V and 0 bases from J; bases unmatched to any gene: 21.

This clonotype was counted only a few times. The chain links TRBV5-4 to TRBJ1-2, with 7 bases identical to TRBD1. V was clipped by 0 bases and J by 4 bases; unmatched bases: 9. The CDR3 sequence is 16 residues long. Germline V gene lookup returns CDR1 SGHNT and CDR2 YYREEE (reference sequence). CDR3 protein: CASSLVGVAGGYGYTF. CDR3 DNA sequence: TGTGCCAGCAGCTTGGTGGGTGTGGCAGGGGGCTATGGCTACACCTTC.

V is TRBV30 and J is TRBJ1-3; D unresolved. The germline gives CDR1 GTSNPN, CDR2 SVGIG (reference sequence). The CDR3 length is 14 residues. V gave up 4 bases and J gave up 0 bases, with 10 bases separating them. The CDR3 nucleotides read TGTGCCTGGACGGGCGGCGCCTCTGGAAACACCATATATTTT. This translates into CAWTGGASGNTIYF.

The chain uses TRBV12-3 or TRBV12-4 and TRBJ2-7; tentative D call: TRBD2 (5 bases). Trimming took off 2 bases at V and 2 bases at J, with 13 bases between the two ends. This CDR3 contains 15 residues. The CDR3 nucleotides read TGTGCCAGCAGTTTAATCGGGGAGCGGCCCTACGAGCAGTACTTC. Translated: CASSLIGERPYEQYF.

The rearrangement joins TRBV3-1 to TRBJ1-1, with 7 positions matching TRBD1. The V segment lost 0 bases and the J segment 10 bases; nucleotides outside the gene matches: 11. CDR3 length: 15 residues. The germline V gene has CDR1 LGHDT and CDR2 YNNKEL (reference sequence). The CDR3 loop is CASSQDSTGPRGAFF. The CDR3, as DNA: TGTGCCAGCAGCCAAGACTCGACAGGGCCACGGGGAGCTTTCTTT.

J is TRBJ2-7 and V is TRBV20-1; 10 bases agree with TRBD2. Germline-derived CDR1 and CDR2 are DFQATT and SNEGSKA (reference sequence). This CDR3 has 14 amino acids. After removal of 3 bases from V and 5 bases from J, the junction contained 7 bases not matched to a gene. The CDR3 DNA reads as TGCAGTGCTAGGTCTCCTAGCGGGAGCAACGAGCAGTACTTC. Protein: CSARSPSGSNEQYF.

The chain combines TRBV24-1 with TRBJ2-1, with no clear D. The CDR3 contains 13 residues. Germline loops: CDR1 KGHDR, CDR2 SFDVKD. Trimming took 4 bases from V and 7 from J, leaving 10 bases between them. The CDR3 is CATSEPGENEQFF. CDR3 bases: TGTGCCACCAGTGAACCGGGTGAAAATGAGCAGTTCTTC.

This chain links TRBV12-3 or TRBV12-4 with TRBJ2-7; TRBD2 aligns across 10 bases. The CDR3 runs to 15 residues. V shed 9 bases and J 1 base; nucleotides not matched to a gene: 9. CDR3: CASKRLAGPSYEQYF. The DNA of the CDR3 is TGTGCCAGTAAGAGACTAGCGGGTCCGTCCTACGAGCAGTACTTC.

This sequence joins TRBV3-1 and TRBJ2-7, with 10 bases that match TRBD1. The CDR3 is 18 residues long. CDR1 LGHDT and CDR2 YNNKEL come from the germline V gene (reference sequence). The V segment lost 0 bases and the J segment 5 bases; nucleotides outside the gene matches: 13. The CDR3 region has the DNA TGTGCCAGCAGCCAAGATTGGGTTCGCGGACAGGGGGAGGACGAGCAGTACTTC. Protein sequence: CASSQDWVRGQGEDEQYF.

In its sample, this clonotype was seen once. J is TRBJ2-5 and V is TRBV5-1; D may be TRBD2 (6 bases). CDR3 length equals 13 residues. V was pared by 4 bases and J by 0 bases, with 7 bases between. Germline CDR1 is SGHRS and CDR2 is YFSETQ. The CDR3 DNA follows: TGCGCCAGCAGCGGGAGGTACCAAGAGACCCAGTACTTC. Translated: CASSGRYQETQYF.

This chain uses TRBV12-3 or TRBV12-4 with TRBJ1-1; the D is unclear. V was clipped by 3 bases and J by 6 bases, with 8 bases between them. The CDR3 is made up of 12 amino acids. CDR3 DNA sequence: TGTGCCAGCAGTTTCGGGTCCTCTGAAGCTTTCTTT. This encodes CASSFGSSEAFF.

The chain employs TRBV4-2 and TRBJ1-3; D is possibly TRBD1 (5 bases). CDR1 and CDR2 (germline): LGHNA, YNFKEQ. V lost 0 bases, J lost 1 base, and 13 bases lay in between. The CDR3 consists of 17 residues. The CDR3 sequence: CASSQDRGGASGNTIYF. The CDR3 bases are TGTGCCAGCAGCCAAGATCGAGGAGGGGCTTCTGGAAACACCATATATTTT.

The chain combines TRBV4-2 with TRBJ2-1, with a tentative D call TRBD2 (5 bases). Deletions cut 1 base from V and 4 bases from J, with 14 bases between. The CDR3 consists of 16 residues. CDR1 and CDR2 (germline): LGHNA, YNFKEQ. CDR3 loop: CASSQALATSYNEQFF. Here the CDR3 DNA reads TGTGCCAGCAGCCAAGCCCTAGCTACGTCATACAATGAGCAGTTCTTC.

The chain employs TRBV10-3 and TRBJ2-7; D perhaps matches TRBD1 (6 bases). The germline CDR1 and CDR2 sequences are ENHRY and SYGVKD. The CDR3 contains 14 residues. The V gene lost 9 bases and the J gene lost 0 bases, with 15 bases spanning the gap. The CDR3 DNA sequence: TGTGCCATATCCCGGGACACCTTCTCCTACGAGCAGTACTTC. Translation gives CAISRDTFSYEQYF.

This sequence joins TRBV24-1 and TRBJ2-3; D gene ambiguous. Germline CDR1 is KGHDR and CDR2 is SFDVKD. The CDR3 totals 14 residues. Trimming stripped 0 bases from V and 4 bases from J, with 7 bases between. The CDR3 DNA reads as TGTGCCACCAGTGATTTGCGCCAGTCAGATACGCAGTATTTT. It encodes CATSDLRQSDTQYF.

The V call is TRBV27, the J call TRBJ2-2, with TRBD1 matching 7 bases. This CDR3 contains 17 residues. V lost 7 bases and J lost 2; bases outside the gene matches: 13. Germline-derived CDR1 and CDR2 are MNHEY and SMNVEV (reference sequence). CDR3 loop: CASTTNWDSGNTGELFF. CDR3 bases: TGTGCCAGCACCACTAACTGGGACAGCGGAAACACCGGGGAGCTGTTTTTT.

V gene TRBV29-1 combines with J gene TRBJ1-2; no firm D call. With 0 bases removed from V and 4 bases from J, the gap between germline ends came to 9 bases. The CDR3 runs 13 residues. Per the germline V gene, CDR1 is SQVTM and CDR2 is ANQGSEA. Here the CDR3 DNA reads TGCAGCGTTGAAGAGGCAGCCACCTATGGCTACACCTTC. Encoded protein: CSVEEAATYGYTF.

The chain links TRBV3-1 to TRBJ2-7; no reliable D call. With 1 base removed from V and 9 bases from J, the gap between germline ends came to 19 bases. CDR3 length: 15 amino acids. The V gene's germline CDR1 is LGHDT and CDR2 YNNKEL (reference sequence). CDR3 coding DNA: TGTGCCAGCAGCCAAGTCCTCCTAGGATCCGGCGGGCAGTACTTC. Residues: CASSQVLLGSGGQYF.